This T cell receptor (beta chain) was observed in a study of OX40 agonist ivuxolimab in advanced cancers. The method was immunoSEQ multiplex PCR; TCRdb's version includes in-frame clones alone and lacks a portion of them. The table shows some 73,000 clones, with 70% to 90% occurring only once. The CDR3 has 13 residues. Trimming left V 0 bases short and J 8 bases short, with 11 bases between. Per the germline V gene, CDR1 is SGHRS and CDR2 is YFSETQ. The sequence was obtained from an adult with an advanced solid tumor such as melanoma, head and neck, liver or kidney cancer. This sequence joins TRBV5-1 and TRBJ1-2; D not certain. The source was CD4+ or CD8+ T cells sorted from blood, collected in a trial of the OX40 agonist ivuxolimab. The CDR3 DNA reads as TGCGCCAGCAGCTTGGCCGGGCCAGGAGGCTACACCTTC. The encoded protein is CASSLAGPGGYTF.